Listed below are T cell receptor beta chains from one sample, sequenced in a study of blood T cell repertoires in COVID-19. Generated by immunoSEQ multiplex PCR, the TCRdb table keeps only in-frame clones and is missing some. Of about 140,000 clones in the sample, about nine tenths were seen once. Sequenced input: peripheral blood. The receptors stem from a human donor in a cohort sampled during active COVID-19. Both conserved end residues are part of each CDR3. A D gene is named only where the DNA matches it firmly. Clone size is given for some rows only: seen once, a few or many times, or a class if the clone is expanded.

v_gene: TRBV5-1
abundance: .
j_gene: TRBJ2-3
d_gene: TRBD1
CDR3aa: CASSRQGVRTDTQYF
CDR3nt: TGCGCCAGCAGCCGTCAGGGGGTTCGCACAGATACGCAGTATTTT

v_gene: TRBV7-2
abundance: .
j_gene: TRBJ2-3
d_gene: TRBD1
CDR3aa: CASSRQTGRRGDTQYF
CDR3nt: TGTGCCAGCAGCAGACAGACAGGGAGAAGGGGAGATACGCAGTATTTT

v_gene: TRBV11-2
abundance: .
j_gene: TRBJ1-6
d_gene: .
CDR3aa: CASKQGSVNSPLHF
CDR3nt: TGTGCCAGCAAGCAGGGGTCGGTTAATTCACCCCTCCACTTT

v_gene: TRBV5-8
abundance: once
j_gene: TRBJ1-5
d_gene: .
CDR3aa: CASSLGAYQPQHF
CDR3nt: TGTGCCAGCAGCTTGGGCGCGTATCAGCCCCAGCATTTT

v_gene: TRBV27
abundance: .
j_gene: TRBJ2-3
d_gene: .
CDR3aa: CASGLNADTQYF
CDR3nt: TGTGCCAGCGGACTGAACGCCGATACGCAGTATTTT

v_gene: TRBV2
abundance: few
j_gene: TRBJ1-3
d_gene: TRBD1
CDR3aa: CASIDRGPGNTIYF
CDR3nt: TGTGCCAGCATCGACAGGGGACCTGGAAACACCATATATTTT

v_gene: TRBV6-5
abundance: .
j_gene: TRBJ2-5
d_gene: .
CDR3aa: CASRAGVAETQYF
CDR3nt: TGTGCCAGCAGAGCCGGGGTAGCAGAGACCCAGTACTTC

v_gene: TRBV19
abundance: .
j_gene: TRBJ2-1
d_gene: .
CDR3aa: CASSIAINEQFF
CDR3nt: TGTGCCAGTAGTATAGCAATCAATGAGCAGTTCTTC

v_gene: TRBV18
abundance: .
j_gene: TRBJ1-3
d_gene: .
CDR3aa: CASSRDVLSSGNTIYF
CDR3nt: TGTGCCAGCTCACGAGATGTGTTAAGCTCTGGAAACACCATATATTTT

v_gene: TRBV7-9
abundance: .
j_gene: TRBJ2-3
d_gene: TRBD2
CDR3aa: CASSSLAGGSTDTQYF
CDR3nt: TGTGCCAGCAGCTCTTTAGCGGGGGGTAGCACAGATACGCAGTATTTT

v_gene: TRBV7-8
abundance: once
j_gene: TRBJ1-1
d_gene: .
CDR3aa: CASRLRHQSGAFF
CDR3nt: TGTGCCAGCAGATTAAGACACCAGTCTGGGGCTTTCTTT

v_gene: TRBV7-2
abundance: .
j_gene: TRBJ2-2
d_gene: TRBD2
CDR3aa: CASSPNAAGGPGELFF
CDR3nt: TGTGCCAGCAGCCCAAACGCAGCGGGGGGGCCCGGGGAGCTGTTTTTT

v_gene: TRBV27
abundance: .
j_gene: TRBJ2-7
d_gene: TRBD2
CDR3aa: CASRRGLAGGRTYEQYF
CDR3nt: TGTGCCAGCAGGCGGGGACTAGCGGGGGGGCGGACCTACGAGCAGTACTTC

v_gene: TRBV7-2
abundance: .
j_gene: TRBJ2-2
d_gene: TRBD1
CDR3aa: CASSPTGVGELFF
CDR3nt: TGTGCCAGCAGCCCGACAGGGGTTGGAGAGCTGTTTTTT

v_gene: TRBV7-6
abundance: .
j_gene: TRBJ2-5
d_gene: TRBD1
CDR3aa: CASSATRGIGETQYF
CDR3nt: TGTGCCAGCAGCGCCACCAGGGGGATCGGAGAGACCCAGTACTTC

v_gene: TRBV9
abundance: few
j_gene: TRBJ2-3
d_gene: TRBD1
CDR3aa: CASSGGGPLTDTQYF
CDR3nt: TGTGCCAGCAGCGGAGGGGGCCCCCTCACAGATACGCAGTATTTT

v_gene: TRBV6-2/TRBV6-3
abundance: .
j_gene: TRBJ1-5
d_gene: .
CDR3aa: CASSYSIGAQHF
CDR3nt: TGTGCCAGCAGTTACAGTATCGGGGCCCAGCATTTT

v_gene: TRBV7-5
abundance: .
j_gene: TRBJ2-5
d_gene: .
CDR3aa: CARSSRTSGGTQSMKETQYF
CDR3nt: TGTGCCAGAAGCTCTAGGACTAGCGGGGGAACACAATCCATGAAAGAGACCCAGTACTTC

v_gene: TRBV14
abundance: few
j_gene: TRBJ1-3
d_gene: .
CDR3aa: CASSQAGSGNTIYF
CDR3nt: TGTGCCAGCAGCCAAGCAGGCTCTGGAAACACCATATATTTT

v_gene: TRBV6-1
abundance: .
j_gene: TRBJ1-1
d_gene: TRBD1
CDR3aa: CASSESDRVYTEAFF
CDR3nt: TGTGCCAGCAGTGAATCCGACAGGGTTTACACTGAAGCTTTCTTT

v_gene: TRBV9
abundance: .
j_gene: TRBJ2-2
d_gene: TRBD2
CDR3aa: CASSVEGPGLASTGELFF
CDR3nt: TGTGCCAGCAGCGTAGAGGGACCGGGACTAGCGAGCACCGGGGAGCTGTTTTTT

v_gene: TRBV2
abundance: .
j_gene: TRBJ1-1
d_gene: .
CDR3aa: CARVVETEAFF
CDR3nt: TGTGCCAGGGTCGTGGAGACTGAAGCTTTCTTT

v_gene: TRBV9
abundance: .
j_gene: TRBJ2-1
d_gene: TRBD2
CDR3aa: CASSVAPSGGAHEQFF
CDR3nt: TGTGCCAGCAGCGTAGCCCCCAGCGGGGGGGCACATGAGCAGTTCTTC

v_gene: TRBV7-8
abundance: .
j_gene: TRBJ1-1
d_gene: TRBD1
CDR3aa: CASRGQGGMTEAFF
CDR3nt: TGTGCCAGCAGGGGACAGGGAGGAATGACTGAAGCTTTCTTT

v_gene: TRBV2
abundance: .
j_gene: TRBJ2-1
d_gene: TRBD2
CDR3aa: CASGGGPAYNEQFF
CDR3nt: TGTGCCAGCGGCGGGGGTCCAGCCTACAATGAGCAGTTCTTC

v_gene: TRBV6-6
abundance: .
j_gene: TRBJ2-7
d_gene: TRBD1
CDR3aa: CASSFNTGGLYEQYF
CDR3nt: TGTGCCAGCAGTTTTAATACAGGGGGCCTCTACGAGCAGTACTTC

v_gene: TRBV5-6
abundance: .
j_gene: TRBJ2-7
d_gene: TRBD2
CDR3aa: CASSLGASGAPYEQYF
CDR3nt: TGTGCCAGCAGCTTAGGGGCTAGCGGGGCCCCCTACGAGCAGTACTTC

v_gene: TRBV10-3
abundance: .
j_gene: TRBJ1-6
d_gene: .
CDR3aa: CAISESVRQQNSPLHF
CDR3nt: TGTGCCATCAGTGAGTCGGTGAGACAGCAAAATTCACCCCTCCACTTT

v_gene: TRBV27
abundance: once
j_gene: TRBJ1-5
d_gene: TRBD1
CDR3aa: CASSLGQGSNQPQHF
CDR3nt: TGTGCCAGCAGTCTCGGACAGGGGTCAAATCAGCCCCAGCATTTT

v_gene: TRBV4-3
abundance: .
j_gene: TRBJ2-3
d_gene: .
CDR3aa: CASSQEPSGGTDTQYF
CDR3nt: TGCGCCAGCAGCCAAGAGCCGTCGGGAGGCACAGATACGCAGTATTTT

v_gene: TRBV21-1
abundance: .
j_gene: TRBJ1-1
d_gene: .
CDR3aa: CASSKGDREETEAFF
CDR3nt: TGTGCCAGCAGCAAAGGGGACAGGGAGGAAACTGAAGCTTTCTTT

v_gene: TRBV9
abundance: .
j_gene: TRBJ2-7
d_gene: .
CDR3aa: CASSVGSDSISYEQYF
CDR3nt: TGTGCCAGCAGCGTAGGATCGGACAGCATCTCCTACGAGCAGTACTTC

v_gene: TRBV4-3
abundance: .
j_gene: TRBJ1-2
d_gene: .
CDR3aa: CASSQDVRTSGYGYTF
CDR3nt: TGCGCCAGCAGCCAAGATGTAAGGACAAGTGGCTATGGCTACACCTTC

v_gene: TRBV15
abundance: .
j_gene: TRBJ1-1
d_gene: TRBD1
CDR3aa: CATMGDRGGTEAFF
CDR3nt: TGTGCCACCATGGGGGACAGGGGAGGCACTGAAGCTTTCTTT

v_gene: TRBV27
abundance: .
j_gene: TRBJ1-1
d_gene: .
CDR3aa: CASAGGGTEAFF
CDR3nt: TGTGCCAGCGCGGGGGGCGGCACTGAAGCTTTCTTT

v_gene: TRBV5-5
abundance: once
j_gene: TRBJ2-7
d_gene: .
CDR3aa: CASSLSGAYEQYF
CDR3nt: TGTGCCAGCAGCTTGAGCGGCGCATACGAGCAGTACTTC

v_gene: TRBV6-1
abundance: once
j_gene: TRBJ2-7
d_gene: .
CDR3aa: CASSEGLASYEQYF
CDR3nt: TGTGCCAGCAGTGAAGGGCTAGCCTCCTACGAGCAGTACTTC

v_gene: TRBV18
abundance: .
j_gene: TRBJ1-1
d_gene: TRBD1
CDR3aa: CASSSGQIWSEAFF
CDR3nt: TGTGCCAGCTCATCGGGACAGATCTGGTCTGAAGCTTTCTTT

v_gene: TRBV7-2
abundance: .
j_gene: TRBJ1-2
d_gene: TRBD1
CDR3aa: CASSSGTGVFYGYTF
CDR3nt: TGTGCCAGCAGCTCCGGGACAGGGGTGTTCTATGGCTACACCTTC

v_gene: TRBV6-5
abundance: .
j_gene: TRBJ2-7
d_gene: .
CDR3aa: CASSYSFQGGQYF
CDR3nt: TGTGCCAGCAGTTACTCTTTCCAGGGAGGGCAGTACTTC

v_gene: TRBV18
abundance: .
j_gene: TRBJ2-7
d_gene: .
CDR3aa: CASRTGSSYEQYF
CDR3nt: TGTGCCAGCCGCACCGGGAGCTCCTACGAGCAGTACTTC

v_gene: TRBV6-5
abundance: few
j_gene: TRBJ1-3
d_gene: .
CDR3aa: CASSRGTSGNTIYF
CDR3nt: TGTGCCAGCAGTCGAGGGACATCCGGAAACACCATATATTTT

v_gene: TRBV6-5
abundance: .
j_gene: TRBJ2-5
d_gene: .
CDR3aa: CASRPQGGRETQYF
CDR3nt: TGTGCCAGCAGACCCCAGGGGGGACGGGAGACCCAGTACTTC

v_gene: TRBV6-6
abundance: .
j_gene: TRBJ2-7
d_gene: TRBD1
CDR3aa: CASRPRTGVYEQYF
CDR3nt: TGTGCCAGCAGACCCAGGACAGGCGTCTACGAGCAGTACTTC

v_gene: TRBV27
abundance: .
j_gene: TRBJ1-2
d_gene: TRBD1
CDR3aa: CASRNDRGANYGYTF
CDR3nt: TGTGCCAGCAGGAACGACAGGGGAGCTAACTATGGCTACACCTTC

v_gene: TRBV3-1/TRBV3-2
abundance: many
j_gene: TRBJ1-1
d_gene: .
CDR3aa: CASSQDSKNTEAFF
CDR3nt: TGTGCCAGCAGCCAAGACAGTAAGAACACTGAAGCTTTCTTT

v_gene: TRBV7-9
abundance: .
j_gene: TRBJ2-1
d_gene: TRBD2
CDR3aa: CASSWGLAYNEQFF
CDR3nt: TGTGCCAGCAGCTGGGGACTAGCGTACAATGAGCAGTTCTTC

v_gene: TRBV6-5
abundance: .
j_gene: TRBJ2-5
d_gene: TRBD1
CDR3aa: CASSYLQGEMETQYF
CDR3nt: TGTGCCAGCAGTTACCTACAGGGGGAAATGGAGACCCAGTACTTC

v_gene: TRBV5-6
abundance: .
j_gene: TRBJ1-6
d_gene: .
CDR3aa: CASSLGGNSPLHF
CDR3nt: TGTGCCAGCAGCTTGGGAGGTAATTCACCCCTCCACTTT

v_gene: TRBV9
abundance: .
j_gene: TRBJ2-3
d_gene: TRBD2
CDR3aa: CASSGPTSGGYTDTQYF
CDR3nt: TGTGCCAGCAGCGGACCCACTAGCGGGGGCTACACAGATACGCAGTATTTT

v_gene: TRBV4-1
abundance: .
j_gene: TRBJ2-5
d_gene: TRBD1
CDR3aa: CASSQDNPQGVGETQYF
CDR3nt: TGCGCCAGCAGCCAAGATAATCCCCAGGGGGTCGGGGAGACCCAGTACTTC

v_gene: TRBV19
abundance: .
j_gene: TRBJ1-6
d_gene: TRBD1
CDR3aa: CASSHRDRQNSPLHF
CDR3nt: TGTGCCAGTAGTCACCGGGACAGGCAGAATTCACCCCTCCACTTT